This TCR beta chain is drawn from a study of blood T cells in healthy people across ages. Overall study context: In model experiments, template switching was able to capture about one barcoded beta molecule for every two T cells that were present.

Trimming cost V 1 base and J 5 bases, with 11 bases left between them. Germline V gene sequence: CDR1 LGHDT, CDR2 YNNKEL (reference sequence). The CDR3 is 14 residues long. This clonotype was seen many times. A second about 7 to 12 cycle PCR used barcoded and J-beta primers. There were at least 3 million CDR3-containing paired-end reads obtained from each sample. MiXCR, applied by TCRdb to the 5' RACE reads, yields one record per CDR3 protein. The table records roughly 680,000 distinct CDR3 sequences, 49% of them present only once. Researchers collected about 9.6 milliliters of peripheral blood from every single donor.

Source material: blood. The chain combines TRBV3-1 with TRBJ2-5; D is possibly TRBD1 (5 bases). The sequence derives from a woman in her sixties in good health. The CDR3 DNA reads TGTGCCAGCAGCCAAGCTCAGGGTGTGGAGACCCAGTACTTC. As protein: CASSQAQGVETQYF.